A selection of T cell receptor beta chains follows, all from one sample in a study of T cells after yellow fever vaccination. TCRdb used MiXCR to reprocess the 5' RACE reads, holding one entry per CDR3 protein. The sample shows 27,000 or so distinct CDR3 sequences, 4.5% of them seen only once. The sample here was PBMCs, either bulk or a sorted T-cell subset (CD4+, CD8+, memory, or dextramer-sorted; not recorded which), taken on the day of the yellow fever booster vaccination. The receptors were sampled from a man aged 18 to 29 who received the YFV17D yellow fever vaccine. CDR3s include the opening cysteine and the closing phenylalanine or tryptophan. D genes are given only for firm matches. The size of a clone is reported for some rows only, either as once, few or many, or as a class for expanded clones.

CDR3 DNA	CDR3 protein	D gene	clone size	V gene	J gene
TGCAGTGCCCTTCCGGGTCTCAACACCGGGGAGCTGTTTTTT	CSALPGLNTGELFF	-	many	TRBV20-1	TRBJ2-2
TGCAGCGTTAAGGGGACAGCTAGTGAGCAGTTCTTC	CSVKGTASEQFF	TRBD1	-	TRBV29-1	TRBJ2-1
TGCGCCAGCAGCCACGAGGTAACCGGAAACACCATATATTTT	CASSHEVTGNTIYF	-	many	TRBV4-3	TRBJ1-3
TGCGCCAGCAGCCCCTTATCTATTAAAGACGGACCCGCGAATTCACCCCTCCACTTT	CASSPLSIKDGPANSPLHF	-	-	TRBV4-1	TRBJ1-6
TGTGCCAGCAGCTTCGAAAGAGGGGGGCAGGAGACCCAGTACTTC	CASSFERGGQETQYF	-	few	TRBV3-1	TRBJ2-5
TGTGCCAGCAGGGGAAACAATGAGCAGTTCTTC	CASRGNNEQFF	-	many	TRBV28	TRBJ2-1
TGTGCCAGCAGCCAGACAGGACTTATCTCTGGAAACACCATATATTTT	CASSQTGLISGNTIYF	-	many	TRBV3-1	TRBJ1-3
TGTGCCAGCAGTGGGGCAGGGACTGGCTACACCTTC	CASSGAGTGYTF	-	many	TRBV2	TRBJ1-2
TGTGCCAGCAGTTACCGGGGCAGGGCGACAGATACGCAGTATTTT	CASSYRGRATDTQYF	-	many	TRBV6-5	TRBJ2-3
TGCGCCAGCAGCTTGGATGGACTAGTGGGTGAGCAGTTCTTC	CASSLDGLVGEQFF	TRBD2	many	TRBV5-1	TRBJ2-1
TGTGCCAGCAGCTTAGGTGGCAGGGCCTATAATTCACCCCTCCACTTT	CASSLGGRAYNSPLHF	-	few	TRBV7-2	TRBJ1-6
TGTGCCAGCAGCCAAGATGTAGCGGGGGCCACGTCCCAGTACTTC	CASSQDVAGATSQYF	TRBD2	few	TRBV4-2	TRBJ2-5
TGTGCCAGCAGCCCGGGGGGTATTAATTCACCCCTCCACTTT	CASSPGGINSPLHF	-	many	TRBV7-3	TRBJ1-6
TGTGCCAGCAGCCAAGGGACAGGGGGCGCAGATACGCAGTATTTT	CASSQGTGGADTQYF	TRBD1	-	TRBV4-2	TRBJ2-3
TGTGCCAGCAGCTCGGTCCTAGCGCTACCCACAGATACGCAGTATTTT	CASSSVLALPTDTQYF	-	many	TRBV5-4	TRBJ2-3
TGCAGTGCTAGGCGACTAGCGGTTAACACCGGGGAGCTGTTTTTT	CSARRLAVNTGELFF	TRBD2	many	TRBV20-1	TRBJ2-2
TGCGCCAGCAGCCAAGAGCGGGGGGGCCAAGAGACCCAGTACTTC	CASSQERGGQETQYF	TRBD2	medium-sized	TRBV4-3	TRBJ2-5
TGCGCCAGCAGCCAATCCCCCCAGGGGGCCAGCGACGGGGAGCTGTTTTTT	CASSQSPQGASDGELFF	TRBD1	many	TRBV5-1	TRBJ2-2
TGTGCCAGCAGTAGTCAGGGAGGCTCTGGAAACACCATATATTTT	CASSSQGGSGNTIYF	-	many	TRBV7-3	TRBJ1-3
TGCAGCGTTGAGCCTTTAGACAGCCAAGAGACCCAGTACTTC	CSVEPLDSQETQYF	-	many	TRBV29-1	TRBJ2-5
TGTGCCAGCAGCCTCCTAAGGGAGGGGGGGAAGACCCAGTACTTC	CASSLLREGGKTQYF	-	many	TRBV4-2	TRBJ2-5
TGTGCCAGCAGCTTCCCGGTGAGCTCCTACGAGCAGTACTTC	CASSFPVSSYEQYF	-	many	TRBV11-2	TRBJ2-7
TGCGCCAGCAGCCAAATAGACTTGCTTATCTACAATGAGCAGTTCTTC	CASSQIDLLIYNEQFF	-	many	TRBV4-1	TRBJ2-1
TGTGCCATCAGTGACCAGGGGCTCCAGTACTTC	CAISDQGLQYF	-	many	TRBV10-3	TRBJ2-5
TGTGCCAGCAGGAGAACTAGCGGAGAAGAGACCCAGTACTTC	CASRRTSGEETQYF	TRBD2	few	TRBV7-2	TRBJ2-5
TGTGCCAGCAGCTCAGCCGGGTCTACTCGGAACTATGGCTACACCTTC	CASSSAGSTRNYGYTF	-	many	TRBV7-8	TRBJ1-2
TGTGCCAGCAGTTTGGGGGTAGTAGCGGGGCCAAAGGAGTATTTT	CASSLGVVAGPKEYF	TRBD2	-	TRBV28	TRBJ2-3
TGTGCCAGCAGGAGGGGAAGATCCGGAACAGATACGCAGTATTTT	CASRRGRSGTDTQYF	-	many	TRBV21-1	TRBJ2-3
TGTGCCAGCAGCCCGACAGTGACAGGGGGGGCCTACAATGAGCAGTTCTTC	CASSPTVTGGAYNEQFF	TRBD1	many	TRBV7-2	TRBJ2-1
TGTGCCAGCAGCGCGACAGAGGGTGAGCAGTTCTTC	CASSATEGEQFF	-	-	TRBV5-4	TRBJ2-1
TGCAGTGCTAGGACTACACTTGGAGCTTTCTTT	CSARTTLGAFF	-	-	TRBV20-1	TRBJ1-1
TGTGCCAGCAGTTACTCGAATTGGGGTACTGAAGCTTTCTTT	CASSYSNWGTEAFF	-	few	TRBV6-2/TRBV6-3	TRBJ1-1
TGTGCCAGCAGTGATACCAGGTCGGAAGCTTTCTTT	CASSDTRSEAFF	-	many	TRBV12-3/TRBV12-4	TRBJ1-1
TGTGCCAGCAGCCAGGGGCCCGGGGAGACCCAGTACTTC	CASSQGPGETQYF	-	many	TRBV4-2	TRBJ2-5
TGCAGTGCTGTGCGGGGGGGCCGTAGCCATGAGCAGTTCTTC	CSAVRGGRSHEQFF	TRBD2	many	TRBV20-1	TRBJ2-1
TGTGCCAGCAGCTTAGCATCGGGGTCTAGCACAGATACGCAGTATTTT	CASSLASGSSTDTQYF	-	many	TRBV7-2	TRBJ2-3
TGTGCCAGCAGTTACTCCAGGGGAAACACCATATATTTT	CASSYSRGNTIYF	-	many	TRBV6-5	TRBJ1-3
TGTGCCAGCAGCTTTGGCTACAATTCACCCCTCCACTTT	CASSFGYNSPLHF	-	many	TRBV7-2	TRBJ1-6